This T cell receptor beta chain was captured in a study of prognosis after radiotherapy for stage I lung cancer. Uniform node negativity on CT and PET/CT characterised the cohort, and no patient had undergone prior chemotherapy or radiotherapy or presented other malignancies. The blood draw at each of two time points yielded approximately 5.8 milliliters of peripheral blood. Study-level findings and limits: The way patients used TRBV and TRBJ genes reportedly differed depending on whether they had metastases.

This clonotype has ten or more counts. The antigen is undetermined. Template was genomic DNA; TCR beta CDR3 amplified in two multiplex PCR rounds. With primers specific to each TRBV and TRBJ gene, the first-round PCR was performed. During the second PCR round, universal primers were used. TCRdb processed the multiplex PCR reads anew with MiXCR; each CDR3 protein has one entry. The sample holds 13,000 or so distinct CDR3 sequences, less than 50% seen once. Germline CDR1 is MDHEN and CDR2 is SYDVKM. The CDR3 totals 14 residues. V was trimmed by 8 bases and J by 4 bases, leaving 15 bases between them. The starting material was PBMCs, obtained before or after stereotactic body radiation therapy (not recorded which). The receptor's source is a donor aged 50 or older with non-small cell lung cancer. This chain connects TRBV28 to TRBJ2-4; possible D gene TRBD1, 5 bases. The DNA of the CDR3 is TGTGCCAGCGGGTCCGGAAGGGGAAAAAACATTCAGTACTTC. This gives the protein CASGSGRGKNIQYF.